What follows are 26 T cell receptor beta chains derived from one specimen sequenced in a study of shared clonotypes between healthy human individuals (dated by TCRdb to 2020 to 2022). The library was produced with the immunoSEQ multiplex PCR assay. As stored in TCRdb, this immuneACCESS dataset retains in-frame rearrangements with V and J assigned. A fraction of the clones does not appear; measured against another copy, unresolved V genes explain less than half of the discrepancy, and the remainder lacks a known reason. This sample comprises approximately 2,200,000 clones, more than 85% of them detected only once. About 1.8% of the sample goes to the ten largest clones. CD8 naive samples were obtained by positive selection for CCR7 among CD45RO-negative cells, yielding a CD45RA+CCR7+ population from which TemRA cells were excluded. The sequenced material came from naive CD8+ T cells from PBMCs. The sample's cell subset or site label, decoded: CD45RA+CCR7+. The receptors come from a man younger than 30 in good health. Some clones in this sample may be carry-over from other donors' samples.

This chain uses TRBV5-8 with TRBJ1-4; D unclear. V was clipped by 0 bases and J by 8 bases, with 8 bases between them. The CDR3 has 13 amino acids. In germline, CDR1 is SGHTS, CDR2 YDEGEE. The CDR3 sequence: CASSLVTAEKLFF. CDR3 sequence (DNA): TGTGCCAGCAGCTTGGTTACGGCCGAAAAACTGTTTTTT.

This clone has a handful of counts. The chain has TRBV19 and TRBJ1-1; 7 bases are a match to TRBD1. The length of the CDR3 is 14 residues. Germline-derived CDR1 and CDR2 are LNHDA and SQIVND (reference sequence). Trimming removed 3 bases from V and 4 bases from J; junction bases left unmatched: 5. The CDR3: CASSMTGWSTEAFF. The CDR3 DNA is TGTGCCAGTAGTATGACAGGGTGGAGCACTGAAGCTTTCTTT. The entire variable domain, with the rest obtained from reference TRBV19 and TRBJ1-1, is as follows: DGGITQSPKYLFRKEGQNVTLSCEQNLNHDAMYWYRQDPGQGLRLIYYSQIVNDFQKGDIAEGYSVSREKKESFPLTVTSAQKNPTAFYLCASSMTGWSTEAFFGQGTRLTVV.

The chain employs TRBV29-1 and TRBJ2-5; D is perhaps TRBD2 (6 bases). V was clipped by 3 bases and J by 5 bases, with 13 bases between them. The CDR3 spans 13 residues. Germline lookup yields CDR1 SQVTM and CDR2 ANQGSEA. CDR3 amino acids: CSVDGDFVETQYF. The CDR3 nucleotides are TGCAGCGTTGATGGGGACTTTGTGGAGACCCAGTACTTC.

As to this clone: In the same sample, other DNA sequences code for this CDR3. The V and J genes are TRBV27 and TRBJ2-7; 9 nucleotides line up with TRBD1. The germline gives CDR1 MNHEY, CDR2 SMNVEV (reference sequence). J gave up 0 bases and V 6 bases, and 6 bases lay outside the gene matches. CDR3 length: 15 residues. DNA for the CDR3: TGTGCCAGCAGCTCCCCGGGACAGGGCTCCTACGAGCAGTACTTC. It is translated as CASSSPGQGSYEQYF.

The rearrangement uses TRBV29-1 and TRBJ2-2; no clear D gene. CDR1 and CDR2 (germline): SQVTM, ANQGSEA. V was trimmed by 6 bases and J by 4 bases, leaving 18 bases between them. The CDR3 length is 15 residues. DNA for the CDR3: TGCAGCGTCAATAGTAAGGGATTCGGCACCGGGGAGCTGTTTTTT. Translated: CSVNSKGFGTGELFF.

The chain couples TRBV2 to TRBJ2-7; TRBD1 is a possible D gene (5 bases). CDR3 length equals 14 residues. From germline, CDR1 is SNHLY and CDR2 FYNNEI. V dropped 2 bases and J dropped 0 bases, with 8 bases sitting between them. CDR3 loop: CASSEWGNSYEQYF. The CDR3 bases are TGTGCCAGCAGTGAATGGGGCAACTCCTACGAGCAGTACTTC.

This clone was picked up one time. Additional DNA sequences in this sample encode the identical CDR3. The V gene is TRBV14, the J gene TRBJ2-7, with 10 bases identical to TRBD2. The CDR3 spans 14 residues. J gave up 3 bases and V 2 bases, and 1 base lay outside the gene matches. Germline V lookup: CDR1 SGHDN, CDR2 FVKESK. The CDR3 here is CASSQRLAGYEQYF. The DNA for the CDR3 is TGTGCCAGCAGCCAAAGACTAGCGGGCTACGAGCAGTACTTC.

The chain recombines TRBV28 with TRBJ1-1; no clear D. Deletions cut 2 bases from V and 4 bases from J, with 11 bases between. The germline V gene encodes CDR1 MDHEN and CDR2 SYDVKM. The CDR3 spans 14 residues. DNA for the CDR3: TGTGCCAGCAGTTTAAGCCGGGTAACCACTGAAGCTTTCTTT. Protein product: CASSLSRVTTEAFF.

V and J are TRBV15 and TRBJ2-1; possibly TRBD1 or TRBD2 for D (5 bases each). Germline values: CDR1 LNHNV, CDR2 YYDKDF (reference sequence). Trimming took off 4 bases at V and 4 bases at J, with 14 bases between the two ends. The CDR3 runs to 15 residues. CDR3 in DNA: TGTGCCACCAGCATATCCGGGGACCTGTACAATGAGCAGTTCTTC. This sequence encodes CATSISGDLYNEQFF.

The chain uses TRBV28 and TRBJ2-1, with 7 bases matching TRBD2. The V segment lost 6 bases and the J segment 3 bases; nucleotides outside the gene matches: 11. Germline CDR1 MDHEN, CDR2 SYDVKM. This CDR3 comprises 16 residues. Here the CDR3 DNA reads TGTGCCAGCAGGGGACTCCGCGGGAGTCTCTACAATGAGCAGTTCTTC. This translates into CASRGLRGSLYNEQFF.

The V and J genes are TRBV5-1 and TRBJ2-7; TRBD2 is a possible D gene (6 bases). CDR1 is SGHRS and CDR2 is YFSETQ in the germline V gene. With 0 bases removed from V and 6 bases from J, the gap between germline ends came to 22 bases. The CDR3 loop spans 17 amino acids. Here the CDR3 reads CASSLAQPGTPWSEQYF. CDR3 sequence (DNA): TGCGCCAGCAGCTTGGCCCAACCCGGGACTCCCTGGAGCGAGCAGTACTTC.

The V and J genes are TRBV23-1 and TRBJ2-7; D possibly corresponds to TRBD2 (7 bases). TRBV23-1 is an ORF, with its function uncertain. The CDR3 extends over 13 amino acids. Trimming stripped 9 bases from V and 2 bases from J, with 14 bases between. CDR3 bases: TGCGCCAGTAAATCGGGGGGCCCCTACGAGCAGTACTTC. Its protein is CASKSGGPYEQYF.

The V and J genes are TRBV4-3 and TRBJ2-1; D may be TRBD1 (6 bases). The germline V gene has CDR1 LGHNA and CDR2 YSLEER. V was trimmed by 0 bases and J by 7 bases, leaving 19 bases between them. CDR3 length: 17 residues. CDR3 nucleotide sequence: TGCGCCAGCAGCCAAGATCGTAGGACAGCTCTCTGGAATGAGCAGTTCTTC. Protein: CASSQDRRTALWNEQFF.

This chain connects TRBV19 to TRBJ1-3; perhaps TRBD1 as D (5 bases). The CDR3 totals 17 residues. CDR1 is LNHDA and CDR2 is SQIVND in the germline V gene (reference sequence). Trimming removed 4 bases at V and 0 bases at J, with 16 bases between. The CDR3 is CASSTRDAAFSGNTIYF. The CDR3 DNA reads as TGTGCCAGTAGTACCCGGGACGCCGCCTTCTCTGGAAACACCATATATTTT.

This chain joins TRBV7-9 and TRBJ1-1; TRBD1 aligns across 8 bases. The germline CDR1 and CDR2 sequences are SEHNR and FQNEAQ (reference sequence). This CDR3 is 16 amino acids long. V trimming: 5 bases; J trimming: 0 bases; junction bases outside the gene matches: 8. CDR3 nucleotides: TGTGCCAGCAGCCTAACAGGGGGTTTGATGAACACTGAAGCTTTCTTT. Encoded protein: CASSLTGGLMNTEAFF.

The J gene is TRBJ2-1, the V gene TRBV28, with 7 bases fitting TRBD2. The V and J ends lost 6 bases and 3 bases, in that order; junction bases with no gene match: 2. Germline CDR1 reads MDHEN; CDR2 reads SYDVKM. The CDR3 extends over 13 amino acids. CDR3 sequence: CASRASGYNEQFF. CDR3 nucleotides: TGTGCCAGCAGGGCTAGCGGCTACAATGAGCAGTTCTTC.

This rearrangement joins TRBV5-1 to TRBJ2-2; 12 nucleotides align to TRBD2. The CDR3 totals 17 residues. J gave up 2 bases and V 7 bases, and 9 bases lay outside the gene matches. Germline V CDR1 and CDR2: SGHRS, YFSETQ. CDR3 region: CASVRGLAGLNTGELFF. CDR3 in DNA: TGCGCCAGCGTACGGGGACTAGCGGGTCTTAACACCGGGGAGCTGTTTTTT.

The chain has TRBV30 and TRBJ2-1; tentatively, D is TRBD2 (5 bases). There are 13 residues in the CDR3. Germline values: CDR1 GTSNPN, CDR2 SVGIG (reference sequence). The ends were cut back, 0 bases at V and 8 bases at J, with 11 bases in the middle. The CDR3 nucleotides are TGTGCCTGGAGTGTACCGACTAAGGATGAGCAGTTCTTC. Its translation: CAWSVPTKDEQFF. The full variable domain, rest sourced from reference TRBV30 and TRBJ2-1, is SQTIHQWPATLVQPVGSPLSLECTVEGTSNPNLYWYRQAAGRGLQLLFYSVGIGQISSEVPQNLSASRPQDRQFILSSKKLLLSDSGFYLCAWSVPTKDEQFFGPGTRLTVL.

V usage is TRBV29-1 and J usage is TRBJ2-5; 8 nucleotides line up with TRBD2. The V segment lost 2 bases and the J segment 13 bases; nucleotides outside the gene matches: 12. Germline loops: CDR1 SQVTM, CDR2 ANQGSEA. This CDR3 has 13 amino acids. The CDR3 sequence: CSVEKRLAGFLYF. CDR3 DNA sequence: TGCAGCGTTGAAAAGAGGCTAGCGGGCTTCCTGTACTTC.

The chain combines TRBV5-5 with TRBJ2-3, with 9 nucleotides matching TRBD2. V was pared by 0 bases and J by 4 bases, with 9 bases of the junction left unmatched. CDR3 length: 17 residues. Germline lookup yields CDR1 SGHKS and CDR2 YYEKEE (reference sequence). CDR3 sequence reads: CASSLDWAGGPADTQYF. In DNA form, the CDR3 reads TGTGCCAGCAGCTTGGATTGGGCGGGAGGGCCGGCAGATACGCAGTATTTT.

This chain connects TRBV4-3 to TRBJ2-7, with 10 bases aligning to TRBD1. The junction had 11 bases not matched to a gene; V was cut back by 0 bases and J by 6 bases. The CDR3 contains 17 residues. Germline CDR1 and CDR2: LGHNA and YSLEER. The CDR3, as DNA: TGCGCCAGCAGCCAAGAGTGGGTTGTCGGGACAGGGGCCGAGCAGTACTTC. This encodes CASSQEWVVGTGAEQYF.

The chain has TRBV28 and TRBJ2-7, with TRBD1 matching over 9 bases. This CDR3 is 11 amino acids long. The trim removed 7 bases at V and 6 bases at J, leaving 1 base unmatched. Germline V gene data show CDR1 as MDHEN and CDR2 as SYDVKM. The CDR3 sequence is CASTTGGEQYF. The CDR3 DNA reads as TGTGCCAGCACGACAGGGGGCGAGCAGTACTTC. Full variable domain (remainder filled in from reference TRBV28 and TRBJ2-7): DVKVTQSSRYLVKRTGEKVFLECVQDMDHENMFWYRQDPGLGLRLIYFSYDVKMKEKGDIPEGYSVSREKKERFSLILESASTNQTSMYLCASTTGGEQYFGPGTRLTVT.

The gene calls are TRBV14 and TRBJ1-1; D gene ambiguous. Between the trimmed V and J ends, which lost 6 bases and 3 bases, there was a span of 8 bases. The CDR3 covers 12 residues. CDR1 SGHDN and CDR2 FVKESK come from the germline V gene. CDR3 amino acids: CASSLLDTEAFF. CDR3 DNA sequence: TGTGCCAGCAGTCTGTTGGACACTGAAGCTTTCTTT. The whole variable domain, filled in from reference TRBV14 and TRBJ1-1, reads EAGVTQFPSHSVIEKGQTVTLRCDPISGHDNLYWYRRVMGKEIKFLLHFVKESKQDESGMPNNRFLAERTGGTYSTLKVQPAELEDSGVYFCASSLLDTEAFFGQGTRLTVV.

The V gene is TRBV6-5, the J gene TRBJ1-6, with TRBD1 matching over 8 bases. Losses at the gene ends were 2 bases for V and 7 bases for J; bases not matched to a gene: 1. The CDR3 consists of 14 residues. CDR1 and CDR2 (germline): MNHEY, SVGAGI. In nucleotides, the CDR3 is TGTGCCAGCAGTTACCACAGGGGGAATTCACCCCTCCACTTT. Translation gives CASSYHRGNSPLHF.

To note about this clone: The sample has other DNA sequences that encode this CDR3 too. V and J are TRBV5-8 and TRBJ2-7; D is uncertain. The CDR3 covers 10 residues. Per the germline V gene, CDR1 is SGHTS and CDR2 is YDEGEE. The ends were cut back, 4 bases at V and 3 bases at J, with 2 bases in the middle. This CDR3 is CASSLYEQYF. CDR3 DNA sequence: TGTGCCAGCAGCCTCTACGAGCAGTACTTC.

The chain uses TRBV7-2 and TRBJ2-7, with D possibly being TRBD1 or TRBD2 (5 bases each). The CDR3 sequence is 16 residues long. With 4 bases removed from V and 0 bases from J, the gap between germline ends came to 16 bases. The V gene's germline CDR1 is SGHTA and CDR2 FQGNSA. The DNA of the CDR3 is TGTGCCAGCAGCTCAACCGGGACGGTGAGCTCCTACGAGCAGTACTTC. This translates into CASSSTGTVSSYEQYF.